This T cell receptor beta chain emerged from a study of T cell responses to AZD1222 COVID-19 vaccine. Study as a whole: Both about-4-week and about-12-week second-dose recipients were combined.

Profiling relied on immunoSEQ multiplex PCR, and the TCRdb table lists in-frame clones only, not all of them. The data show 100,000 to 150,000 clones, with around 90% seen just once and less than 2% held by the top ten. With regard to this clone: What it binds is unknown.

The CDR3 extends over 15 amino acids. Per germline, CDR1 MNHEY and CDR2 SVGAGI. The J segment lost 7 bases and the V segment lost 6 bases, leaving 9 bases of the junction unmatched. The study's findings and limits: Clonal diversity may have been underestimated, and the donors were mostly white British, with more females than males.

This clonotype originated in an adult in good health. Source: peripheral blood, taken on day 0 of AZD1222 vaccination. This chain links TRBV6-5 with TRBJ1-6, with 7 positions matching TRBD1. The CDR3 is CASSARGGRNSPLHF. CDR3 bases: TGTGCCAGCAGCGCCAGAGGGGGCCGGAATTCACCCCTCCACTTT.